What follows describes a single T cell receptor (beta chain). The source of the sample is a study of identical twins. One entry per CDR3 protein results from TCRdb running MiXCR on the 5' RACE reads. The sample records 18,000 or so distinct CDR3 sequences, around 70% being singletons. Germline V gene lookup returns CDR1 SGHAT and CDR2 FQDESV (reference sequence). This CDR3 spans 18 amino acids. V lost 5 bases, J lost 0 bases, and 17 bases lay in between. Healthy Caucasians supplied all donations. V usage is TRBV11-1 and J usage is TRBJ2-6; perhaps TRBD1 as D (6 bases). This TCR came from a woman in her late teens or twenties in good health. This table probably holds off-target reads from a library built for another chain. The specimen was memory (CD45RO+) T cells sorted from blood. CDR3 protein: CASSIQLRGASGANVLTF. Here the CDR3 DNA reads TGTGCCAGCAGCATACAACTCAGGGGCGCCTCTGGGGCCAACGTCCTGACTTTC.